These 5 T cell receptor beta chains share one sample of origin, sequenced in a study of spatial heterogeneity in lung cancer (dated by TCRdb to between 2018 and 2020). The time point tag for this specimen amounts to: sample taken at primary tumor resection. Without any cell sorting, TCR sequencing was performed on whole RNA extracted either from tumor and nontumor lung tissue or from cryopreserved PBMC samples. Preparation of the library involved 5' RACE. The sequencing machine was a NextSeq 500. TCRdb reran the public reads through fastp at Q25 and MiXCR, keeping productive beta chains. For every CDR3 protein sequence, its rows merge into one entry that carries the most common genes and DNA. The sample table records some 740 distinct CDR3 sequences; around 54% of these occur just once. About 25% of the sample belongs to the ten largest clones. Material: PBMCs, obtained at surgery. All receptors derive from a female donor with early-stage non-small cell lung cancer.

With regard to this clonotype: The library was built for alpha chains, so this beta chain is an off-target read and its size means little. This chain links TRBV10-3 with TRBJ2-4; the D is unclear. The CDR3 extends over 16 amino acids. The germline gives CDR1 ENHRY, CDR2 SYGVKD. The V end was cut by 3 bases, the J end by 4 bases, with 16 bases between. The CDR3 sequence is CAISDPASLRKNIQYF. Written as DNA, the CDR3 is TGTGCCATCAGTGACCCCGCATCCTTAAGGAAAAACATTCAGTACTTC.

With regard to this clonotype: As an off-target read in a library built for alpha chains, this beta chain has a frequency of little significance. The chain joins TRBV6-6 to TRBJ2-3, with 10 bases lining up with TRBD2. Germline values: CDR1 MNHNY, CDR2 SVGAGI (reference sequence). There are 14 residues in the CDR3. V gave up 3 bases and J gave up 3 bases; unmatched junction bases: 0. Here the CDR3 DNA reads TGTGCCAGCAGTTATAGCGGGAGGACAGATACGCAGTATTTT. This sequence encodes CASSYSGRTDTQYF.

Worth noting for this clonotype: As an off-target read in a library built for alpha chains, this beta chain has a frequency of little significance. The rearrangement joins TRBV7-2 to TRBJ2-4; D unclear. V lost 5 bases to trimming and J lost 7 bases, with 9 bases between them. Germline V CDR1 and CDR2: SGHTA, FQGNSA. There are 12 residues in the CDR3. In DNA form, the CDR3 reads TGTGCCAGCAGCCCTCAAGGGAACATTCAGTACTTC. Translated, it gives CASSPQGNIQYF.

Sample share makes this clonotype large. This beta chain is a stray sequence in a library constructed for alpha chains; its clone size is not meaningful. The chain couples TRBV28 to TRBJ2-1, with TRBD2 identical over 12 bases. The trim removed 3 bases at V and 5 bases at J, leaving 11 bases unmatched. Germline CDR1 is MDHEN and CDR2 is SYDVKM. The CDR3 runs 18 residues. DNA of the CDR3: TGTGCCAGCAGTTTTAGGCTGGAACTAGCGGGAGGCAACAATGAGCAGTTCTTC. This translates into CASSFRLELAGGNNEQFF.

About this clonotype: This beta chain came through as a stray read in a library set up for alpha chains, and its size says little. This chain connects TRBV13 to TRBJ2-1, with D hard to call. Germline V gene data show CDR1 as PRHDT and CDR2 as FYEKMQ (reference sequence). The CDR3 consists of 16 residues. Trimming stripped 0 bases from V and 0 bases from J, with 9 bases between. In DNA, the CDR3 is TGTGCCAGCAGCTTAGGGCGAGTCAGCTCCTACAATGAGCAGTTCTTC. Its protein is CASSLGRVSSYNEQFF.